Given below is one T cell receptor (beta chain) in context. Its antigen target is currently unknown. Mismatch with germline at one junction end may stem from a read error. Measured from the cysteine to the phenylalanine, the CDR3 is 14 residues long. Left in the record is the CDR3 DNA by itself, 42 bases read in frame from the first base. CDR1 and CDR2, looked up from the germline V gene (reference sequence), are GTSNPN and SVGIG. This record comes from a study of glioma-infiltrating T cells (dated by TCRdb to the mid-2010s). For the wider study: Sequencing of TCR alpha- and beta-chain repertoires was performed on glioma tissue, on non-neoplastic brain tissue, and on matched peripheral blood mononuclear cells. To measure divergence between tissue and blood T-cell populations, each tissue-infiltrating repertoire was compared with the peripheral blood repertoire of the same patient. Three low-grade glioma patients, several primary glioblastoma patients, and three non-glioma patients who contributed non-neoplastic brain tissue made up the paired cohort. Beyond this particular receptor, the publication reports: Only a very small number of CDR3 sequences turned up in both tissue and blood, a result put down to high CDR3 diversity combined with limited sampling. Group comparisons were based on small numbers of patients: three non-neoplastic, three low-grade glioma and eight glioblastoma patients. In non-neoplastic patients, VJ-independent divergence between tissue and blood fell below expectation, whereas in all gliomas, and especially in low-grade gliomas, the divergence rose above expectation.

The iRepertoire nested amplicon-rescue multiplex PCR (arm-PCR) platform was used to amplify TCR alpha and beta CDR3 regions from RNA. One-step reverse transcription and amplification used about 90-450 ng of tissue mRNA or PBMC total RNA as input. Following bead purification, Illumina adapters were added through a secondary multiplex PCR, and the libraries were then gel-purified between 200 and 400 bp. The libraries contained internal 6-nucleotide barcodes that were used for demultiplexing. Sequencing of the libraries was done on an Illumina MiSeq using 2x220 or 2x250 nucleotide paired-end reads. The authors' pipeline ran thus. Paired reads were merged using FLASH 1.2.11 and aligned with BWA-MEM to the GRCh37 human genome, and TRA and TRB reads were then extracted. For V and J assignment, an IMGT-derived reference of cassette sequences and CDR3 motifs that included pseudogenes was used. Reads were translated in three frames, and productive CDR3s were defined as those with a C...FGXG motif and no stop codons. Clonotypes were defined as unique combinations of V-J cassette pair and CDR3 amino acid sequence. Reads were filtered by Hamming distance, thresholded by each sample's sequence error rate in mapped regions. TCRdb cleaned the public reads at Q25 with fastp, built clones with MiXCR and kept in-frame beta chains. Every entry covers one CDR3 protein and lists the most common genes and DNA from its rows. The V and J calls follow TCRdb's processing rather than the paper's. The sample records 150,000 to 200,000 distinct CDR3 sequences, 43% of which are singletons. The ten top clones hold around 4.9% of the sample.

The specimen was glioma tissue, nonneoplastic brain tissue, or PBMCs (not recorded which). Rearrangement joined TRBV30 to TRBJ1-1, with the D gene uncertain. This TCR was recovered from a human donor with low-grade glioma or glioblastoma, undergoing nonglioma brain surgery, or in good health (not recorded which). The sequence in DNA is TGTGCCTTGAGTGTTGCCCGACGGAACACTGAAGCTTTCTTT. It translates to CALSVARRNTEAFF.